The 24 T cell receptor beta chains given below trace back to one sample, sequenced in a study of Ad26.COV2.S vaccination and SARS-CoV-2 variants. Treatment meaning: around 19 received Ad26.COV2.S at low or high dose, single or two shots; roughly five received placebo; per-sample allocation not given. Samples analyzed were those drawn on day 63 after the first vaccine or placebo injection. Assay used: immunoSEQ multiplex PCR; TCRdb lists only in-frame clones, some missing. The sample has fewer than 600,000 clones; 89% are singletons. Sequences were derived from peripheral blood, sampled in a trial of Ad26.COV2.S vaccine versus placebo. The receptors were sampled from a person aged 18 to 65 who received the Ad26.COV2.S COVID-19 vaccine or a placebo.

The rearrangement uses TRBV27 and TRBJ2-5, with a tentative D call TRBD2 (5 bases). In germline, CDR1 is MNHEY, CDR2 SMNVEV (reference sequence). Trimming removed 2 bases from V and 3 bases from J, with 7 bases in between. This CDR3 comprises 13 residues. As DNA, the CDR3 is TGTGCCAGCAGTTTAGAGGGCGAAGAGACCCAGTACTTC. Residues: CASSLEGEETQYF.

The chain employs TRBV7-9 and TRBJ2-7; 11 nucleotides align to TRBD2. Per germline, CDR1 SEHNR and CDR2 FQNEAQ (reference sequence). The CDR3 runs 15 residues. J gave up 1 base and V 5 bases, and 4 bases lay outside the gene matches. The CDR3 here is CASSHGTSGSYEQYF. The CDR3 DNA reads TGTGCCAGCAGCCACGGGACTAGCGGATCCTACGAGCAGTACTTC.

The gene calls are TRBV29-1 and TRBJ2-1; a weak D match, TRBD1 (5 bases). Between the trimmed V and J ends, which lost 5 bases and 9 bases, there was a span of 11 bases. The CDR3 runs to 11 residues. Per germline, CDR1 SQVTM and CDR2 ANQGSEA. In nucleotides, the CDR3 is TGCAGCGTTATTCAAGGGGCTGAGCAGTTCTTC. It yields the protein CSVIQGAEQFF.

V usage is TRBV19 and J usage is TRBJ2-7; possible D gene TRBD1, 5 bases. Germline V CDR1 and CDR2: LNHDA, SQIVND (reference sequence). The V gene lost 8 bases and the J gene lost 0 bases, with 11 bases spanning the gap. This CDR3 spans 13 amino acids. CDR3 residues: CASGATVSYEQYF. The CDR3, as DNA: TGTGCCAGTGGGGCGACCGTCTCCTACGAGCAGTACTTC.

This clone was found once. The chain has TRBV14 and TRBJ1-4; D is uncertain. The CDR3 is 15 amino acids. V gave up 3 bases and J gave up 0 bases, with 8 bases separating them. CDR1 is SGHDN and CDR2 is FVKESK in the germline V gene. CDR3 protein: CASSQGMATNEKLFF. In nucleotides, the CDR3 is TGTGCCAGCAGCCAGGGGATGGCAACTAATGAAAAACTGTTTTTT.

The chain carries TRBV24-1 and TRBJ2-5; TRBD1 matches 7 bases. CDR1 is KGHDR, CDR2 SFDVKD, per germline. This CDR3 comprises 12 residues. Trimming cost V 7 bases and J 5 bases; bases outside gene matches: 3. The CDR3 region is CATSDRAETQYF. The CDR3 DNA sequence: TGTGCCACCAGCGACAGGGCGGAGACCCAGTACTTC.

The chain joins TRBV30 to TRBJ2-7; 10 positions agree with TRBD1. V was clipped by 1 base and J by 7 bases; unmatched bases: 4. The V gene's germline CDR1 is GTSNPN and CDR2 SVGIG (reference sequence). This CDR3 spans 13 amino acids. CDR3 sequence (DNA): TGTGCCTGGAGTGGCGACAGGGGGCCGGAGCAGTACTTC. This translates into CAWSGDRGPEQYF.

This clone was observed many times. The chain recombines TRBV2 with TRBJ1-4; 7 nucleotides line up with TRBD1. This CDR3 contains 18 residues. Per germline, CDR1 SNHLY and CDR2 FYNNEI. The J segment lost 8 bases and the V segment lost 0 bases, leaving 15 bases of the junction unmatched. The DNA of the CDR3 is TGTGCCAGCAGTGAAGCTCCGAGGGACAGAGTTCGGGGCGAAAAACTGTTTTTT. It codes for CASSEAPRDRVRGEKLFF.

J is TRBJ2-3 and V is TRBV18; D is perhaps TRBD2 (5 bases). The CDR3 contains 15 residues. The V gene lost 7 bases and the J gene lost 2 bases, with 16 bases spanning the gap. Per the germline V gene, CDR1 is KGHSH and CDR2 is LQKENI. The CDR3 DNA follows: TGTGCCAGCTACCTAGGCCGAGGGCCCACAGATACGCAGTATTTT. Its protein is CASYLGRGPTDTQYF.

The gene calls are TRBV21-1 and TRBJ1-5. TRBV21-1 is a listed pseudogene. This CDR3 contains 15 residues. The CDR3 nucleotides read TGTGCCAGCAGCACCCCGGGCGCAAGCAATCAGCCCCAGCATTTT. It codes for CASSTPGASNQPQHF.

The J gene is TRBJ2-5, the V gene TRBV18; 7 bases match TRBD1. V lost 1 base and J lost 0; bases outside the gene matches: 2. Germline CDR1 and CDR2: KGHSH and LQKENI. The CDR3 contains 15 residues. The CDR3 loop reads CASSPQQGYQETQYF. Here the CDR3 DNA reads TGTGCCAGCTCACCACAACAGGGGTACCAAGAGACCCAGTACTTC.

A few counts support this clone. This sequence joins TRBV30 and TRBJ1-6; tentative D call: TRBD1 (5 bases). The CDR3 runs to 13 residues. Trimming took 3 bases from V and 15 from J, leaving 18 bases between them. From germline, CDR1 is GTSNPN and CDR2 SVGIG (reference sequence). Written as DNA, the CDR3 is TGTGCCTGGAGCGGGACGGAATTGATTGGCCTCCACTTT. This translates into CAWSGTELIGLHF.

The V and J genes are TRBV27 and TRBJ2-2; D remains ambiguous. V was shortened by 6 bases and J by 8 bases, with 10 bases between the two germline ends. This CDR3 has 12 amino acids. The germline V gene encodes CDR1 MNHEY and CDR2 SMNVEV (reference sequence). The CDR3 DNA follows: TGTGCCAGCAGAATGGGCGCGGGGGAGCTGTTTTTT. Translated, it gives CASRMGAGELFF.

V gene TRBV7-9 combines with J gene TRBJ2-5; possibly TRBD2 for D (5 bases). CDR3 length equals 15 residues. Germline-derived CDR1 and CDR2 are SEHNR and FQNEAQ (reference sequence). The germline V and J ends were trimmed by 4 bases and 7 bases, with 19 bases remaining between them. The CDR3 DNA reads TGTGCCAGCAGCTCACCAATAACACCGGCGGGGACCCAGTACTTC. This codes for CASSSPITPAGTQYF.

V usage is TRBV5-1 and J usage is TRBJ2-5; perhaps TRBD1 as D (6 bases). This CDR3 has 16 residues. V lost 1 base and J lost 5, with 18 bases in between. Germline V gives CDR1 SGHRS, CDR2 YFSETQ. CDR3 sequence: CASSLSAGELGETQYF. In DNA, the CDR3 is TGCGCCAGCAGCTTGTCGGCAGGGGAGTTAGGGGAGACCCAGTACTTC.

The chain recombines TRBV5-8 with TRBJ2-3; perhaps D is TRBD1 or TRBD2 (5 bases each). CDR3 length: 16 residues. The germline V gene has CDR1 SGHTS and CDR2 YDEGEE. The V gene lost 5 bases and the J gene lost 2 bases, with 18 bases spanning the gap. The CDR3, as DNA: TGTGCCAGCAGTTCTCCGGGGCCCCTTTACACAGATACGCAGTATTTT. It yields the protein CASSSPGPLYTDTQYF.

This clone was detected a few times. The chain has TRBV4-2 and TRBJ1-3, with unresolved D. The germline V and J ends were trimmed by 3 bases and 0 bases, with 6 bases remaining between them. Germline lookup yields CDR1 LGHNA and CDR2 YNFKEQ. This CDR3 has 14 amino acids. The CDR3 loop is CASSQSHSGNTIYF. The CDR3 DNA is TGTGCCAGCAGCCAGAGTCACTCTGGAAACACCATATATTTT.

This clone was counted a single time. The genes are TRBV7-6 and TRBJ1-2; 7 bases align to TRBD1. Germline lookup yields CDR1 SGHVS and CDR2 FNYEAQ. The CDR3 length is 16 residues. After removal of 2 bases from V and 7 bases from J, the junction contained 13 bases not matched to a gene. The CDR3 DNA reads as TGTGCCAGCAGCTTATCCCAGGGGGGAGACGGGCGTGGCTACACCTTC. Translated: CASSLSQGGDGRGYTF.

The rearrangement links TRBV7-9 to TRBJ2-3, with D possibly being TRBD1 or TRBD2 (5 bases each). The ends were cut back, 7 bases at V and 3 bases at J, with 8 bases in the middle. There are 12 residues in the CDR3. Per the germline V gene, CDR1 is SEHNR and CDR2 is FQNEAQ (reference sequence). As DNA, the CDR3 is TGTGCCAGCATGGGGGTAACAGATACGCAGTATTTT. Protein sequence: CASMGVTDTQYF.

V is TRBV5-1 and J is TRBJ2-1; D call uncertain. Trimming cost V 0 bases and J 9 bases, with 10 bases left between them. The CDR3 sequence is 13 residues long. Germline V gene sequence: CDR1 SGHRS, CDR2 YFSETQ. The CDR3 here is CASSLDPSSEQFF. CDR3 sequence (DNA): TGCGCCAGCAGCTTGGATCCCTCCAGTGAGCAGTTCTTC.

The J gene is TRBJ2-7, the V gene TRBV7-9; TRBD1 is a possible D gene (5 bases). This CDR3 contains 13 residues. The germline V and J ends were trimmed by 4 bases and 0 bases, with 7 bases remaining between them. Germline CDR1 and CDR2: SEHNR and FQNEAQ (reference sequence). The CDR3 DNA is TGTGCCAGCAGCTCGACAGTCTCCTACGAGCAGTACTTC. This gives the protein CASSSTVSYEQYF.

CDR3 DNA: TGTGCCAGCATTGAGGGACTAGCGGCCTACGAGCAGTACTTC. This sequence encodes CASIEGLAAYEQYF. The chain joins TRBV2 to TRBJ2-7, with 11 bases that match TRBD2. The CDR3 runs 14 residues. Trimming took 7 bases from V and 2 from J; bases not matched to a gene: 4. The germline gives CDR1 SNHLY, CDR2 FYNNEI.

J is TRBJ1-1 and V is TRBV7-2; D gene uncertain. The CDR3 is 14 residues long. The germline CDR1 and CDR2 sequences are SGHTA and FQGNSA. The V end lost 6 bases, the J end lost 1 base, and 12 bases lay between the germline ends. The CDR3, as DNA: TGTGCCAGCAGGGTGAGCCAGTCGAACACTGAAGCTTTCTTT. Translation: CASRVSQSNTEAFF.

This sequence joins TRBV7-9 and TRBJ1-1; no reliable D call. In germline, CDR1 is SEHNR, CDR2 FQNEAQ (reference sequence). Trimming took 3 bases from V and 0 from J, leaving 5 bases between them. This CDR3 spans 13 amino acids. The CDR3 DNA is TGTGCCAGCAGCTTTCAATTGAACACTGAAGCTTTCTTT. Protein: CASSFQLNTEAFF. Using reference TRBV7-9 and TRBJ1-1 for the parts outside the CDR3, the full variable domain is DTGVSQNPRHKITKRGQNVTFRCDPISEHNRLYWYRQTLGQGPEFLTYFQNEAQLEKSRLLSDRFSAERPKGSFSTLEIQRTEQGDSAMYLCASSFQLNTEAFFGQGTRLTVV.